This T cell receptor beta chain derives from a study of shared clonotypes between healthy human individuals. The CDR3 is 15 residues long. V lost 0 bases and J lost 3, with 9 bases in between. From germline, CDR1 is SGHRS and CDR2 YFSETQ. Sequencing used immunoSEQ multiplex PCR; TCRdb keeps in-frame clones, though not all of them. The sample has about half a million clones, 70% to 85% seen once. The sample taken for sequencing was PBMCs. The chain couples TRBV5-1 to TRBJ2-2, with a weak D call TRBD2 (6 bases). The sequence was collected from a woman aged 40 to 55 in good health. Some clones in this sample may be carry-over from other donors' samples. CDR3 protein: CASSLAGTHTGELFF. In nucleotides, the CDR3 is TGCGCCAGCAGCTTGGCTGGGACTCACACCGGGGAGCTGTTTTTT. The entire variable domain, with the rest obtained from reference TRBV5-1 and TRBJ2-2, is as follows: KAGVTQTPRYLIKTRGQQVTLSCSPISGHRSVSWYQQTPGQGLQFLFEYFSETQRNKGNFPGRFSGRQFSNSRSEMNVSTLELGDSALYLCASSLAGTHTGELFFGEGSRLTVL.